These 15 T cell receptor beta chains share one sample of origin, sequenced in a study of cytomegalovirus exposure and HLA in healthy donors. It was with 60 Vbeta and 13 Jbeta primers that the PCR ran. Profiled with immunoSEQ multiplex PCR; TCRdb holds only in-frame clones, not every one. The data contain some 98,000 clones, 80% to 85% of them singletons. Sequencing was done on a sample of PBMCs. All receptors come from a man aged 35 to 55 in good health and CMV-seronegative.

In this sample, this clone turned up once. The chain's CDR3 is CASTEVPYGAFF. For the CDR3, the DNA is TGTGCCAGTACCGAGGTACCCTACGGGGCTTTCTTT. The chain joins TRBV19 to TRBJ1-1; D unresolved. The CDR3 sequence is 12 residues long. From germline, CDR1 is LNHDA and CDR2 SQIVND (reference sequence). The germline V and J ends were trimmed by 7 bases and 11 bases, with 17 bases remaining between them.

The chain employs TRBV28 and TRBJ2-5, with 9 bases lining up with TRBD1. The J call is uncertain, as TRBJ2-7 better fits the DNA end. The CDR3 contains 17 residues. CDR1 and CDR2 (germline): MDHEN, SYDVKM. The CDR3 sequence is CASTVGGGTGTVGEQYF. The CDR3 DNA follows: TGTGCCAGCACCGTAGGGGGCGGGACAGGGACGGTTGGCGAGCAGTACTTC.

The chain combines TRBV6-1 with TRBJ1-2; TRBD1 aligns across 7 bases. Losses at the gene ends were 4 bases for V and 4 bases for J; bases not matched to a gene: 9. The CDR3 is made up of 15 amino acids. Germline-derived CDR1 and CDR2 are MNHNS and SASEGT. CDR3 in DNA: TGTGCCAGCAGTGTGGGACAGCTCCTGGCCTATGGCTACACCTTC. It is translated as CASSVGQLLAYGYTF.

Remarks on this clone: One junction end disagrees with the germline gene, perhaps due to a read error. The chain carries TRBV7-9 and TRBJ2-2; maybe TRBD1 (6 bases). The CDR3 is made up of 13 amino acids. Germline CDR1 reads SEHNR; CDR2 reads FQNEAQ (reference sequence). The chain's CDR3 is CASSSQGTGEPFF. In DNA form, the CDR3 reads TGTGCCAGCAGCTCACAGGGAACCGGGGAGCCGTTTTTT.

The chain couples TRBV5-6 to TRBJ1-5; a weak D match, TRBD1 (5 bases). This CDR3 is 16 amino acids long. The germline V and J ends were trimmed by 4 bases and 0 bases, with 14 bases remaining between them. CDR1 and CDR2 from the germline V gene are SGHDT and YYEEEE. The CDR3: CASSEAGRYSNQPQHF. The CDR3 region has the DNA TGTGCCAGCAGCGAGGCGGGACGGTATAGCAATCAGCCCCAGCATTTT.

Remarks on this clone: A read error may explain this, as a much larger clone is one base away. This rearrangement joins TRBV7-9 to TRBJ1-1; D possibly corresponds to TRBD1 (5 bases). V lost 0 bases and J 7 bases, leaving 12 bases between the germline ends. CDR1 is SEHNR, CDR2 FQNEAQ, per germline (reference sequence). The CDR3 consists of 14 residues. Here the CDR3 reads CASSLAAGYDEAFF. CDR3 nucleotides: TGTGCCAGCAGCTTAGCAGCAGGGTATGATGAAGCTTTCTTT.

This clone was detected only a few times. This chain links TRBV9 with TRBJ1-2; 8 bases align to TRBD1. The CDR3 consists of 15 residues. Germline CDR1 is SGDLS and CDR2 is YYNGEE. J lost 4 bases, V lost 1 base, and 6 bases had no gene match. CDR3 sequence reads: CASSVQRTGIYGYTF. CDR3 coding DNA: TGTGCCAGCAGCGTACAACGGACAGGGATCTATGGCTACACCTTC.

The gene calls are TRBV16 and TRBJ1-5; 8 nucleotides agree with TRBD1. This CDR3 comprises 13 residues. Germline V gene sequence: CDR1 KGHSY, CDR2 FQNENV. Germline trimming cut 5 bases from V and 6 bases from J; bases unmatched to any gene: 3. CDR3 in DNA: TGTGCCAGCAGCGAAGGACAGGGTCAGCCCCAGCATTTT. It encodes CASSEGQGQPQHF.

V usage is TRBV4-1 and J usage is TRBJ2-2; the D is unclear. Per germline, CDR1 MGHRA and CDR2 YSYEKL. This CDR3 region has 14 residues. V shed 0 bases and J shed 6 bases, with 8 bases lying between them. CDR3 protein: CASSQDPVPGELFF. In nucleotides, the CDR3 is TGCGCCAGCAGCCAAGATCCCGTCCCCGGGGAGCTGTTTTTT.

The chain recombines TRBV28 with TRBJ2-4, with unresolved D. There are 15 residues in the CDR3. Trimming removed 3 bases at V and 3 bases at J, with 12 bases between. CDR1 and CDR2 from the germline V gene are MDHEN and SYDVKM. The CDR3 here is CASSFSLGNKNIQYF. The CDR3 bases are TGTGCCAGCAGTTTCAGCCTAGGAAACAAAAACATTCAGTACTTC.

This chain joins TRBV25-1 and TRBJ2-7, with a weak D call TRBD2 (6 bases). Germline loops: CDR1 MGHDK, CDR2 SYGVNS. The V end was cut by 6 bases, the J end by 3 bases, with 12 bases between. CDR3 length: 13 amino acids. The CDR3 DNA follows: TGTGCCAGCAGGGACCTGGGAGGCTACGAGCAGTACTTC. Protein sequence: CASRDLGGYEQYF.

This chain connects TRBV19 to TRBJ1-5; TRBD1 might be the D (6 bases). The CDR3 is made up of 15 amino acids. Germline V lookup: CDR1 LNHDA, CDR2 SQIVND (reference sequence). Trimming cost V 5 bases and J 7 bases, with 18 bases left between them. CDR3 residues: CASSAMGASFQPQHF. As DNA, the CDR3 is TGTGCCAGTAGTGCGATGGGGGCGTCTTTCCAGCCCCAGCATTTT.

This clone occurred a few times. This chain joins TRBV13 and TRBJ1-2; D is unresolved. The CDR3 runs to 15 residues. CDR1 is PRHDT and CDR2 is FYEKMQ in the germline V gene (reference sequence). Trimming removed 4 bases at V and 6 bases at J, with 18 bases between. The CDR3 DNA reads TGTGCCAGCAGCTCCCCCCACACCCTAGTCCATGGCTACACCTTC. Translation: CASSSPHTLVHGYTF.

The chain carries TRBV6-1 and TRBJ1-6, with 8 positions matching TRBD1. V dropped 6 bases and J dropped 6; count of bases not matched to a gene: 4. The length of the CDR3 is 14 residues. Germline-derived CDR1 and CDR2 are MNHNS and SASEGT. The CDR3 nucleotides read TGTGCCAGCAGGGACAGGGTTGGTAATTCACCCCTCCACTTT. Translated: CASRDRVGNSPLHF.

This rearrangement joins TRBV7-2 to TRBJ1-5; the D gene is possibly TRBD1 (5 bases). This CDR3 contains 13 residues. The germline V gene has CDR1 SGHTA and CDR2 FQGNSA. V lost 5 bases and J lost 6, with 11 bases in between. In DNA, the CDR3 is TGTGCCAGCAGCCCAGGGTCCTTTCAGCCCCAGCATTTT. This encodes CASSPGSFQPQHF.